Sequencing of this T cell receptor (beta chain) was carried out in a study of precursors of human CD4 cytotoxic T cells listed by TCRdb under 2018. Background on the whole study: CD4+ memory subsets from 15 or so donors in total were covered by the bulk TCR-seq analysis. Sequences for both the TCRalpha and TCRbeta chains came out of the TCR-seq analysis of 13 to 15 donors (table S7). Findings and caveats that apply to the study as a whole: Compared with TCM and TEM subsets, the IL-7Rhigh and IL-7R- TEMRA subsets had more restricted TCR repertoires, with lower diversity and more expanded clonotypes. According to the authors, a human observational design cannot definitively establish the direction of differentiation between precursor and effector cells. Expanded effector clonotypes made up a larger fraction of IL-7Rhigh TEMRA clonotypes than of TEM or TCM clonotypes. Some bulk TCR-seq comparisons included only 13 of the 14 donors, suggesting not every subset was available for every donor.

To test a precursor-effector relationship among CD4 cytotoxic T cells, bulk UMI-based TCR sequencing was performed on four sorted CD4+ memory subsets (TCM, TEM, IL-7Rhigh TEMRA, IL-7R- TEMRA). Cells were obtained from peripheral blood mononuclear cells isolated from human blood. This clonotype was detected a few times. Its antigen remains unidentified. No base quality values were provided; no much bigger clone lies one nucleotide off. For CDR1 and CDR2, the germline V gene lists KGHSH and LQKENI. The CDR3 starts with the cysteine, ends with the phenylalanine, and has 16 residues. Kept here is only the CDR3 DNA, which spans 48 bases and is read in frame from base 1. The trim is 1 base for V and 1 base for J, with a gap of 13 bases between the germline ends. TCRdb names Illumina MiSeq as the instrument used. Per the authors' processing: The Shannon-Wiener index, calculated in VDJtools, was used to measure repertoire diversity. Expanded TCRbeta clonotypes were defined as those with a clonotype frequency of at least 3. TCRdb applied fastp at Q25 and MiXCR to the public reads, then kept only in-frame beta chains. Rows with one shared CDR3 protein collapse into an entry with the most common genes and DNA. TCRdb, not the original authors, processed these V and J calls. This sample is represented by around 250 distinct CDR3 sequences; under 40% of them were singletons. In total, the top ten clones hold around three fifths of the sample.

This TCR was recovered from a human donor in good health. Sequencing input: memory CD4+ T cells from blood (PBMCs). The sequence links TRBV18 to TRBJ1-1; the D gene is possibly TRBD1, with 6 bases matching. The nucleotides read TGTGCCAGCTCACCACGGGGGCGGGGGTCGAACACTGAAGCTTTCTTT. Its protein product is CASSPRGRGSNTEAFF.